This entry lists 6 T cell receptor beta chains sequenced from one sample in a study of T cells in Graves' hyperthyroidism and ophthalmopathy. RNA transcripts yielded amplified TCR beta CDR3 regions. A set of HTBI primers served as the primers for a first-round RT-PCR of the TCR CDR3. TCRdb re-called the multiplex PCR reads through MiXCR, storing one row per CDR3 protein. The sample has some 440,000 distinct CDR3 sequences, 15% to 19% seen once. The sample was blood. The origin of the receptors is a woman younger than 30 with Graves' hyperthyroidism.

This clonotype appeared many times. This sequence joins TRBV7-3 and TRBJ1-2; no clear D gene. From germline, CDR1 is SGHTA and CDR2 FQGTGA. The germline V and J ends were trimmed by 0 bases and 4 bases, with 9 bases remaining between them. The CDR3 is 14 residues long. Written as DNA, the CDR3 is TGTGCCAGCAGCTTAACAGGGTCGGGCTATGGCTACACCTTC. Translation: CASSLTGSGYGYTF.

The chain combines TRBV4-1 with TRBJ2-7; either TRBD1 or TRBD2 may fit D (6 bases each). V was clipped by 6 bases and J by 2 bases, with 14 bases between them. The CDR3 totals 14 residues. Germline CDR1 and CDR2: MGHRA and YSYEKL. CDR3 loop: CASSFKGGAYEQYF. CDR3 sequence (DNA): TGCGCCAGCAGTTTCAAGGGGGGAGCCTACGAGCAGTACTTC.

The rearrangement joins TRBV6-2 or TRBV6-3 to TRBJ2-1; D is undetermined. V lost 6 bases and J 2 bases, leaving 8 bases between the germline ends. CDR3 length: 13 residues. CDR1 and CDR2 from the germline V gene are MNHEY and SVGEGT. CDR3 in amino acids: CASRELAYNEQFF. The CDR3 bases are TGTGCCAGCAGGGAGCTAGCCTACAATGAGCAGTTCTTC.

This clonotype was detected many times. Here the CDR3 DNA reads TGTGCCAGCAGCTTGCGCGGGACCGGGACAGATACGCAGTATTTT. Protein product: CASSLRGTGTDTQYF. The gene calls are TRBV5-6 and TRBJ2-3, with D maybe TRBD2 (6 bases). CDR1 is SGHDT, CDR2 YYEEEE, per germline. The CDR3 contains 15 residues. V shed 1 base and J shed 3 bases, with 12 bases lying between them.

As concerns this clonotype: Mismatch with germline at one junction end may stem from a read error. The chain links TRBV6-1 to TRBJ2-7; D ambiguous. CDR1 MNHNS and CDR2 SASEGT come from the germline V gene. The CDR3 sequence is 16 residues long. The CDR3 DNA reads TGTGCCGGCAGTCCCGCACCCTTTGGAGTGTGGTACGAGCAGTACTTC. Its translation is CAGSPAPFGVWYEQYF.

This clonotype was seen repeatedly, ten times or more. This chain links TRBV20-1 with TRBJ1-1; D possibly corresponds to TRBD1 (5 bases). This CDR3 has 15 amino acids. Trimming took 4 bases from V and 8 from J, leaving 23 bases between them. Germline values: CDR1 DFQATT, CDR2 SNEGSKA (reference sequence). CDR3: CSAKNWWGMEQEAFF. The CDR3 DNA sequence: TGCAGTGCTAAGAATTGGTGGGGGATGGAACAGGAAGCTTTCTTT.